The clone carrying this TCR beta chain was observed a single time. This sample is part of a study of human versus mouse CDR3 diversity and MHC coevolution. The ends were cut back, 10 bases at V and 8 bases at J, with 20 bases in the middle. Germline CDR1 and CDR2: MNHEY and SVGAGI. There are 13 residues in the CDR3. Only in-frame clones appear in the TCRdb table, and some are missing; sequencing was by immunoSEQ multiplex PCR. The sample records fewer than 80,000 clones, 85% to 95% being singletons. The sample consisted of naive CD4+ T cells from blood. Sample subset: CD45RO-negative CD62L-positive naive CD4 T cells. The chain couples TRBV6-5 to TRBJ1-1; no firm D call. This clonotype was obtained from a person between 30 and 69 years old in good health. CDR3 DNA sequence: TGTGCCACTAAAGCGGGAGGGCAATTAGAAGCTTTCTTT. Translated: CATKAGGQLEAFF.